The 14 T cell receptor beta chains in this list originate from one sample, sequenced in a study of cytomegalovirus exposure and HLA in healthy donors. The repertoire was sequenced with immunoSEQ multiplex PCR; TCRdb's copy has only in-frame clones and lacks some. Of over 120,000 clones listed, roughly 89% are singletons. The sample was PBMCs. The receptor set was obtained from a young man in good health and CMV-seropositive.

This clone was seen once. The same CDR3 also results from other DNA sequences found in this sample. This chain connects TRBV6-5 to TRBJ2-3, with D maybe TRBD1 (6 bases). Looked up from germline, CDR1 is MNHEY and CDR2 is SVGAGI. This CDR3 is 13 amino acids long. V gave up 5 bases and J gave up 1 base, with 7 bases separating them. In DNA, the CDR3 is TGTGCCAGCAGTCGGACAGGCACAGATACGCAGTATTTT. This encodes CASSRTGTDTQYF.

The chain links TRBV5-5 to TRBJ2-7; the match to TRBD1 covers 8 bases. Germline CDR1 and CDR2: SGHKS and YYEKEE (reference sequence). Trimming cost V 7 bases and J 2 bases; bases outside gene matches: 5. This CDR3 region has 13 residues. CDR3 in amino acids: CASWDRSTYEQYF. For the CDR3, the DNA is TGTGCCAGCTGGGACAGGTCCACCTACGAGCAGTACTTC.

This chain uses TRBV10-2 with TRBJ2-3; D gene uncertain. The CDR3 covers 15 residues. V was shortened by 0 bases and J by 2 bases, with 9 bases between the two germline ends. Germline assignment: CDR1 WSHSY and CDR2 SAAADI. CDR3 sequence reads: CASSESGDNTDTQYF. In DNA, the CDR3 is TGCGCCAGCAGTGAGTCCGGTGACAACACAGATACGCAGTATTTT.

The gene calls are TRBV7-6 and TRBJ2-2, with TRBD1 matching 8 bases. V was pared by 1 base and J by 5 bases, with 9 bases of the junction left unmatched. This CDR3 is built from 17 residues. The germline V gene encodes CDR1 SGHVS and CDR2 FNYEAQ. For the CDR3, the DNA is TGTGCCAGCAGCTTAGTCGGACAGGGTTTAAGGACCGGGGAGCTGTTTTTT. It is translated as CASSLVGQGLRTGELFF.

The chain links TRBV2 to TRBJ1-1, with no clear D. This CDR3 has 16 amino acids. V lost 5 bases and J lost 4, with 20 bases in between. Germline assignment: CDR1 SNHLY and CDR2 FYNNEI. The CDR3: CASSKGGGPKGTEAFF. The CDR3 coding sequence is TGTGCCAGCAGTAAGGGAGGAGGGCCAAAGGGCACTGAAGCTTTCTTT.

This chain joins TRBV7-3 and TRBJ1-1; the D gene is possibly TRBD1 (6 bases). Germline values: CDR1 SGHTA, CDR2 FQGTGA. CDR3 length: 13 residues. V lost 1 base, J lost 9 bases, and 12 bases lay in between. CDR3 loop: CASSLNGQIKAFF. CDR3 bases: TGTGCCAGCAGCTTAAATGGACAGATTAAAGCTTTCTTT. Drawing the rest from reference TRBV7-3 and TRBJ1-1, the complete variable domain is GAGVSQTPSNKVTEKGKYVELRCDPISGHTALYWYRQSLGQGPEFLIYFQGTGAADDSGLPNDRFFAVRPEGSVSTLKIQRTERGDSAVYLCASSLNGQIKAFFGQGTRLTVV.

This clone was seen a handful of times. As DNA, the CDR3 is TGTGCCAGCAGCTTCGGGACAGGGGGCAATCAGCCCCAGCATTTT. Residues: CASSFGTGGNQPQHF. This chain uses TRBV7-8 with TRBJ1-5; 10 bases fit TRBD1. After removal of 3 bases from V and 2 bases from J, the junction contained 1 base not matched to a gene. Germline CDR1 and CDR2: SGHVS and FQNEAQ. The CDR3 length is 15 residues.

The chain links TRBV5-1 to TRBJ2-3; 11 bases are a match to TRBD2. There are 16 residues in the CDR3. Germline V gene lookup returns CDR1 SGHRS and CDR2 YFSETQ. Unmatched junction bases numbered 4, after V lost 3 bases and J lost 1 base. CDR3 DNA: TGCGCCAGCAGCTACTTAGCGGGGGGGCGCACAGATACGCAGTATTTT. This gives the protein CASSYLAGGRTDTQYF. The full variable domain, completed using reference TRBV5-1 and TRBJ2-3, is KAGVTQTPRYLIKTRGQQVTLSCSPISGHRSVSWYQQTPGQGLQFLFEYFSETQRNKGNFPGRFSGRQFSNSRSEMNVSTLELGDSALYLCASSYLAGGRTDTQYFGPGTRLTVL.

J is TRBJ2-5 and V is TRBV5-1; perhaps TRBD1 as D (6 bases). This CDR3 is 15 amino acids long. Germline-derived CDR1 and CDR2 are SGHRS and YFSETQ. Trimming pared 4 bases from V and 0 bases from J, leaving 13 bases between. CDR3: CASSDPDSNQETQYF. The CDR3 DNA sequence: TGCGCCAGCAGCGACCCGGACAGTAACCAAGAGACCCAGTACTTC.

The chain combines TRBV28 with TRBJ1-5; no clear D gene. Trimming pared 1 base from V and 2 bases from J, leaving 6 bases between. CDR1 and CDR2 from the germline V gene are MDHEN and SYDVKM. There are 14 residues in the CDR3. The CDR3 loop reads CASSLSVGNQPQHF. CDR3 coding DNA: TGTGCCAGCAGTTTATCCGTCGGCAATCAGCCCCAGCATTTT.

Points on this clone: One end of the junction is discordant with germline, which a read error may explain. The rearrangement uses TRBV6-1 and TRBJ1-1; D is unclear. This CDR3 has 13 residues. Germline values: CDR1 MNHNS, CDR2 SASEGT. As DNA, the CDR3 is TGTGCCAGCAGCGAAGTAGGAGTCACTGAAGCTTTCTTT. Its protein is CASSEVGVTEAFF.

V gene TRBV6-6 combines with J gene TRBJ2-7, with 11 bases aligning to TRBD1. The CDR3 is 15 residues long. In germline, CDR1 is MNHNY, CDR2 SVGAGI (reference sequence). With V trimmed by 4 bases and J by 6 bases, 8 bases remained unmatched. This chain's CDR3 is CASSLSGTGGSEQYF. DNA of the CDR3: TGTGCCAGCAGTTTATCCGGGACAGGGGGTTCCGAGCAGTACTTC.

This chain joins TRBV7-6 and TRBJ1-3, with D hard to call. The CDR3 has 15 residues. Trimming stripped 6 bases from V and 0 bases from J, with 12 bases between. Germline V gives CDR1 SGHVS, CDR2 FNYEAQ. The CDR3 loop reads CASSPGLGSGNTIYF. The CDR3 nucleotides read TGTGCCAGCAGTCCGGGGTTAGGCTCTGGAAACACCATATATTTT.

This clone was seen more than once but under ten times. The chain employs TRBV4-1 and TRBJ2-2; D uncertain. V lost 0 bases and J 1 base, leaving 6 bases between the germline ends. The CDR3 totals 15 residues. Germline CDR1 and CDR2: MGHRA and YSYEKL. For the CDR3, the DNA is TGCGCCAGCAGCCAAGATAGCCTGAACACCGGGGAGCTGTTTTTT. Its translation is CASSQDSLNTGELFF.